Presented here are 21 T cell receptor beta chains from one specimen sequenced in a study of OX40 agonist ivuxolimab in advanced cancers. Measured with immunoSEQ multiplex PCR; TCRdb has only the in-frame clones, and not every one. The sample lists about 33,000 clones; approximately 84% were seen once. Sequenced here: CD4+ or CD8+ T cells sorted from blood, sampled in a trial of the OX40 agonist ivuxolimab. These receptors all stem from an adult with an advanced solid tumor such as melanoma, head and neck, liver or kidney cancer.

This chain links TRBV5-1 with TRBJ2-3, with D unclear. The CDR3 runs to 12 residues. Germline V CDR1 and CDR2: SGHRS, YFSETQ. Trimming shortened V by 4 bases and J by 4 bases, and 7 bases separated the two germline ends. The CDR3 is CASSLVADTQYF. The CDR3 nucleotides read TGCGCCAGCAGCCTAGTGGCAGATACGCAGTATTTT.

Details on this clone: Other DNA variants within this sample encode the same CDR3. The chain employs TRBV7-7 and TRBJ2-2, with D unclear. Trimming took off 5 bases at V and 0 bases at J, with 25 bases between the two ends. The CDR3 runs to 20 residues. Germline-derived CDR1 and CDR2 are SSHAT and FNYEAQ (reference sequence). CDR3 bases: TGTGCCAGCAGCCCGATGATGCTGTTGGGTGGGCTTTCGAACACCGGGGAGCTGTTTTTT. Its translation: CASSPMMLLGGLSNTGELFF.

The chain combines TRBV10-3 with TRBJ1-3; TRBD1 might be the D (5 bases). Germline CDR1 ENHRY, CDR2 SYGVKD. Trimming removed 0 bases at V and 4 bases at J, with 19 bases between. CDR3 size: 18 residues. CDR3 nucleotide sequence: TGTGCCATCAGTGAGTCAGGGCTGACAGCCCCGATCGGAAACACCATATATTTT. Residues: CAISESGLTAPIGNTIYF.

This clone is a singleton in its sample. The CDR3 DNA reads as TGCAGCGTTGGGAAGTATGGCTACACCTTC. Protein sequence: CSVGKYGYTF. The chain links TRBV29-1 to TRBJ1-2; the D is unclear. Germline CDR1 and CDR2: SQVTM and ANQGSEA. V lost 4 bases to trimming and J lost 5 bases, with 5 bases between them. This CDR3 is built from 10 residues.

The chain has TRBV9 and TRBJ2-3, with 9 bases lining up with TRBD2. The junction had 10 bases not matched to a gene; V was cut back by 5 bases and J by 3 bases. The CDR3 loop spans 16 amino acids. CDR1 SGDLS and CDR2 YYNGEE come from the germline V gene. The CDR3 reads CASSVIGTSPTDTQYF. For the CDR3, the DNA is TGTGCCAGCAGTGTAATCGGGACTAGCCCGACAGATACGCAGTATTTT.

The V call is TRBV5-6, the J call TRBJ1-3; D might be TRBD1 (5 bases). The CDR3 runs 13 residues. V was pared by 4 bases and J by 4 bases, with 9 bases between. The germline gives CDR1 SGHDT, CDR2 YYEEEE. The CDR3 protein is CASSTGPGNTIYF. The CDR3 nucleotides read TGTGCCAGCAGCACGGGACCGGGAAACACCATATATTTT.

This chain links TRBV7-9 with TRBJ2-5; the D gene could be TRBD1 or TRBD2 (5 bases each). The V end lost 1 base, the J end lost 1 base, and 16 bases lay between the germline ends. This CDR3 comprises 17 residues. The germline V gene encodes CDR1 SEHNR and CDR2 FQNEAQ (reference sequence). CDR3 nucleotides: TGTGCCAGCAGCTTAGACGTCAGATTGGGGACCCAAGAGACCCAGTACTTC. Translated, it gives CASSLDVRLGTQETQYF.

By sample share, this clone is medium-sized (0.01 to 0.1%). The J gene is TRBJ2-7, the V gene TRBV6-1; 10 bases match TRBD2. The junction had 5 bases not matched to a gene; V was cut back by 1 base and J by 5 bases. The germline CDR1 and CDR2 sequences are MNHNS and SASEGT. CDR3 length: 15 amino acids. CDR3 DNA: TGTGCCAGCAGTGAAGAGCTAGCGGGAGACGACGAGCAGTACTTC. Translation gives CASSEELAGDDEQYF.

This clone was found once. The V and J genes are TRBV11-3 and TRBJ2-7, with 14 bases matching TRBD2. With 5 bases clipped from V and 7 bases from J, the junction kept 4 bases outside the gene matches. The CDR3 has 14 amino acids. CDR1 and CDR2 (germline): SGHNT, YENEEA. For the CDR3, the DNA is TGTGCCAGCAGCGGGACTAGCGGGAGTGGTGAGCAGTACTTC. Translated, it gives CASSGTSGSGEQYF.

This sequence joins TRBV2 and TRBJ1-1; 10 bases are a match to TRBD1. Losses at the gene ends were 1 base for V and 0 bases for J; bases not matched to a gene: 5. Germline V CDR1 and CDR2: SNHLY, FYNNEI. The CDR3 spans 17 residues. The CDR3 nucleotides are TGTGCCAGCAGTGAAGGGACAGGGGGGATCATGAACACTGAAGCTTTCTTT. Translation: CASSEGTGGIMNTEAFF.

The CDR3 sequence is CASSPIGTGWVNEQFF. In DNA form, the CDR3 reads TGTGCCAGCAGTCCGATTGGGACAGGGTGGGTCAATGAGCAGTTCTTC. The genes are TRBV28 and TRBJ2-1, with 9 bases lining up with TRBD1. CDR3 length: 16 amino acids. Germline CDR1 and CDR2: MDHEN and SYDVKM. V shed 5 bases, J shed 6 bases, and the junction held 11 bases outside the gene matches.

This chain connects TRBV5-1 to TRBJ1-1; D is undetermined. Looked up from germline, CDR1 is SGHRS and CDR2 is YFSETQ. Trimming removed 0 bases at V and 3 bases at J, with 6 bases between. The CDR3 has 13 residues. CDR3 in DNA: TGCGCCAGCAGCTTGGTTGGGTACACTGAAGCTTTCTTT. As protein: CASSLVGYTEAFF.

The DNA of the CDR3 is TGTGCCAGCAGTGATCTAGCCAGTTTTAGGGAGCAGTACTTC. It yields the protein CASSDLASFREQYF. V usage is TRBV6-1 and J usage is TRBJ2-7, with D possibly matching TRBD2 (5 bases). Germline CDR1 reads MNHNS; CDR2 reads SASEGT. V lost 3 bases and J lost 7, with 16 bases in between. There are 14 residues in the CDR3.

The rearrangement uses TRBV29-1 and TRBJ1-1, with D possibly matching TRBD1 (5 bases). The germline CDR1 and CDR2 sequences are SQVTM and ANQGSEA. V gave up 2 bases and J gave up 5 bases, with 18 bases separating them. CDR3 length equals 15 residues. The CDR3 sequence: CSVEHLGEGRTEAFF. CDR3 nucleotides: TGCAGCGTTGAACACCTAGGGGAGGGAAGGACTGAAGCTTTCTTT.

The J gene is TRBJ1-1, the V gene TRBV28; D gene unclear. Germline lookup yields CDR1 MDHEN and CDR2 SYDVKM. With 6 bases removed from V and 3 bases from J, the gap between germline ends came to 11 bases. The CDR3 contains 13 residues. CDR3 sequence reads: CASRPTRHTEAFF. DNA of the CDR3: TGTGCCAGCAGGCCGACACGACACACTGAAGCTTTCTTT.

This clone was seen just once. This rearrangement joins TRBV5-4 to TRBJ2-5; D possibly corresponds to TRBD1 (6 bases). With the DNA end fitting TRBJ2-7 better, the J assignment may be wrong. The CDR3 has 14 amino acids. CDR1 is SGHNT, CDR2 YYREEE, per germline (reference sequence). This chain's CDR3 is CASSFGTSSYEQYF. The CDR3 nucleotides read TGTGCCAGCAGCTTCGGGACAAGCTCCTACGAGCAGTACTTC.

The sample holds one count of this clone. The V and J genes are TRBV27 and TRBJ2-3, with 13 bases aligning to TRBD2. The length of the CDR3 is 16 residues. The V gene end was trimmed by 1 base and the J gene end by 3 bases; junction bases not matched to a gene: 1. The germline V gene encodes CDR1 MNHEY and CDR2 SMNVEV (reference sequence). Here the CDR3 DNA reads TGTGCCAGCAGTTTATTACTAGCGGGGGGGACAGATACGCAGTATTTT. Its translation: CASSLLLAGGTDTQYF.

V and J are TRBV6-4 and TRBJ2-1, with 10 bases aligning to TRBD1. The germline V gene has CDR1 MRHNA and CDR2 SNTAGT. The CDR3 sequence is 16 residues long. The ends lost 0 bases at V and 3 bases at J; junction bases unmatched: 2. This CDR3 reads CASSDSGTGDYNEQFF. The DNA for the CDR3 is TGTGCCAGCAGTGACTCCGGGACAGGGGACTACAATGAGCAGTTCTTC.

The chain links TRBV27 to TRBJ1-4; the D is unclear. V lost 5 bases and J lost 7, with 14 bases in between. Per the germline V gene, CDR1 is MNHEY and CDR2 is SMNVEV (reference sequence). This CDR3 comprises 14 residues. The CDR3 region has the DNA TGTGCCAGCAGTAACAGCCTGGGAGGTGAAAAACTGTTTTTT. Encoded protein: CASSNSLGGEKLFF.

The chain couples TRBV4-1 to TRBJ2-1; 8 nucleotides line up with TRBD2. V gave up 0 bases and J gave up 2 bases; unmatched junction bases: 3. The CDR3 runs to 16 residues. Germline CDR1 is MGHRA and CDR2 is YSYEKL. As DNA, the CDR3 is TGCGCCAGCAGCCAAGATCAAGCGGGAGCCTACAATGAGCAGTTCTTC. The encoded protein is CASSQDQAGAYNEQFF.

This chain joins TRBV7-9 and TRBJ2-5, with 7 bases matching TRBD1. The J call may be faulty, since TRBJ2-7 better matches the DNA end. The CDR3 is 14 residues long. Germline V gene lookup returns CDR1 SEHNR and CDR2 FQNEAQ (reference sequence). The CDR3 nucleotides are TGTGCCAGCAGCGACCCCGGGACAGTCTACGAGCAGTACTTC. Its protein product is CASSDPGTVYEQYF.